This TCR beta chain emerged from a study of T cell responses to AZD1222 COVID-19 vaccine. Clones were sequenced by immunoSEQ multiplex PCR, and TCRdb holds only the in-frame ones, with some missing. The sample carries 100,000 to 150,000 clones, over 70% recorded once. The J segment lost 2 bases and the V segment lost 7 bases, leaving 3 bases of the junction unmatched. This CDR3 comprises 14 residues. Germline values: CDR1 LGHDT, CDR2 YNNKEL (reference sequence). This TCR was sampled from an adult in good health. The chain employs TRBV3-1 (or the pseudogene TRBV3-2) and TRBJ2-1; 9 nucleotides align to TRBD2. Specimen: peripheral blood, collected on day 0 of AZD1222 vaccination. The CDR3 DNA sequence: TGTGCCAGCACCGCTAGCGGGACCTACAATGAGCAGTTCTTC. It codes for CASTASGTYNEQFF.